These T cell receptor beta chains were read from a single sample in a study of T-cell reconstitution after alpha-beta-depleted transplantation in children. TCRdb re-called the PCR reads through MiXCR, storing one row per CDR3 protein. The repertoire holds 600,000 to 700,000 distinct CDR3 sequences, over 15% seen once, with approximately 1% in the top ten. This specimen consisted of PBMCs from the stem cell graft donor, obtained from the stem cell graft. These receptor sequences come from a human donor who donated a stem cell graft to a child with acute myeloid leukemia. Both conserved end residues are part of each CDR3. The order of the fields is CDR3 length, V gene, J gene, D gene, clone size, CDR3 protein, CDR3 DNA. The D gene is left open where the match is weak. Size is omitted from some rows. Given values are once, few, many or a class for expanded clones.

>10|TRBV30|TRBJ2-3|.|once
CASYGDTQYF
TGTGCCTCCTACGGGGATACGCAGTATTTT
>13|TRBV20-1|TRBJ1-5|.|many
CSAPEGSNQPQHF
TGCAGTGCTCCAGAGGGAAGCAATCAGCCCCAGCATTTT
>15|TRBV5-5|TRBJ1-4|.|many
CASSRSPGTNEKLFF
TGTGCCAGCAGCCGAAGCCCAGGGACTAATGAAAAACTGTTTTTT
>13|TRBV15|TRBJ1-1|.|.
CATSRVGGTEAFF
TGTGCCACCAGCAGAGTGGGGGGCACTGAAGCTTTCTTT
>18|TRBV6-5|TRBJ1-3|.|few
CASSYSTSRAASGNTIYF
TGTGCCAGCAGTTACTCGACCTCCAGGGCAGCCTCTGGAAACACCATATATTTT
>17|TRBV7-2|TRBJ2-2|.|few
CASSLRIGQFNTGELFF
TGTGCCAGCAGCTTAAGAATCGGACAGTTCAACACCGGGGAGCTGTTTTTT
>23|TRBV15|TRBJ1-5|TRBD1|few
CATSRDFLGTGEGLWYGNQPQHF
TGTGCCACCAGCAGAGACTTTCTGGGGACAGGGGAAGGGTTGTGGTATGGCAATCAGCCCCAGCATTTT
>16|TRBV15|TRBJ2-1|.|.
CATSRENSPSYNEQFF
TGTGCCACCAGCAGAGAGAATTCTCCTTCCTACAATGAGCAGTTCTTC
>14|TRBV7-6|TRBJ1-4|.|many
CASSPTETNEKLFF
TGTGCCAGCAGCCCGACAGAAACTAATGAAAAACTGTTTTTT
>15|TRBV7-2|TRBJ2-1|TRBD2|many
CASSLEAGGLGEQFF
TGTGCCAGCAGCTTAGAAGCGGGGGGGCTAGGTGAGCAGTTCTTC
>15|TRBV29-1|TRBJ2-3|TRBD2|many
CSVGLAGANTDTQYF
TGCAGCGTTGGCCTAGCGGGGGCCAACACAGATACGCAGTATTTT
>15|TRBV7-2|TRBJ2-3|.|many
CASSANGAEGDTQYF
TGTGCCAGCAGCGCAAACGGGGCTGAGGGAGATACGCAGTATTTT
>14|TRBV24-1|TRBJ1-5|.|many
CATSDMGTDQPQHF
TGTGCCACCAGTGATATGGGCACGGATCAGCCCCAGCATTTT
>14|TRBV29-1|TRBJ1-2|.|many
CSVEDRDFNYGYTF
TGCAGCGTTGAAGATCGGGATTTTAACTATGGCTACACCTTC
>11|TRBV12-5|TRBJ1-2|.|many
CASGTSYGYTF
TGTGCTAGTGGTACCTCTTATGGCTACACCTTC
>15|TRBV12-3/TRBV12-4|TRBJ1-6|.|many
CASSFDWSGNSPLHF
TGTGCCAGCAGTTTCGATTGGTCAGGGAATTCACCCCTCCACTTT
>18|TRBV11-3|TRBJ2-1|.|many
CASSLVRYDRLSYNEQFF
TGTGCCAGCAGCTTAGTTAGGTACGACAGACTCTCCTACAATGAGCAGTTCTTC
>15|TRBV10-1|TRBJ2-5|TRBD2|few
CASSDPGTTQETQYF
TGCGCCAGCAGTGATCCCGGGACTACCCAAGAGACCCAGTACTTC
>13|TRBV29-1|TRBJ2-1|.|many
CSVRDLSYNEQFF
TGCAGCGTAAGAGATCTATCCTACAATGAGCAGTTCTTC
>11|TRBV20-1|TRBJ1-1|.|many
CSPYRNTEAFF
TGCAGCCCCTACAGGAACACTGAAGCTTTCTTT
>14|TRBV7-9|TRBJ1-1|.|few
CASSLVKGNTEAFF
TGTGCCAGCAGCTTAGTGAAGGGGAACACTGAAGCTTTCTTT
>14|TRBV20-1|TRBJ1-5|.|many
CSASRAVSNQPQHF
TGCAGTGCTAGTAGGGCGGTTAGCAATCAGCCCCAGCATTTT
>14|TRBV12-3/TRBV12-4|TRBJ1-2|.|.
CASSPPDGFYGYTF
TGTGCCAGCAGTCCCCCGGACGGGTTCTATGGCTACACCTTC
>15|TRBV10-3|TRBJ1-2|TRBD1|.
CAISGRQGRGYGYTF
TGTGCCATCAGTGGTAGACAGGGACGAGGCTATGGCTACACCTTC
>16|TRBV2|TRBJ2-4|.|.
CASSEQSEGKTVTSYF
TGTGCCAGCAGTGAACAGTCGGAGGGGAAAACCGTAACTAGTTACTTC
>16|TRBV5-5|TRBJ1-1|TRBD1|few
CASSSGQGGGNTEAFF
TGTGCCAGCAGCTCAGGACAGGGAGGAGGGAACACTGAAGCTTTCTTT
>15|TRBV7-2|TRBJ2-3|TRBD1|.
CASSPDRGHTDTQYF
TGTGCCAGCAGCCCGGACAGGGGCCACACAGATACGCAGTATTTT
>15|TRBV10-3|TRBJ1-1|TRBD1|many
CAISESTQGAIEAFF
TGTGCCATCAGTGAGTCGACACAGGGGGCAATTGAAGCTTTCTTT
>11|TRBV28|TRBJ2-3|.|few
CASSPGYTQYF
TGTGCCAGCAGCCCAGGGTATACGCAGTATTTT
>17|TRBV10-3|TRBJ2-1|TRBD2|.
CAISELGLAGTYNEQFF
TGTGCCATCAGTGAGTTAGGACTAGCGGGGACGTACAATGAGCAGTTCTTC
>16|TRBV11-2|TRBJ1-5|.|few
CASSFGGTNSNQPQHF
TGTGCCAGCAGCTTTGGGGGGACTAATAGCAATCAGCCCCAGCATTTT
>14|TRBV11-3|TRBJ2-1|.|few
CASSFRDLNNEQFF
TGTGCCAGCAGCTTTCGGGACTTAAACAATGAGCAGTTCTTC
>16|TRBV5-1|TRBJ2-5|TRBD2|few
CASSSRTSGGSETQYF
TGCGCCAGCAGCTCTCGGACTAGCGGGGGCTCGGAGACCCAGTACTTC
>19|TRBV12-3/TRBV12-4|TRBJ2-1|.|.
CASSLLSGGSRFDNHEQFF
TGTGCCAGCAGTTTATTATCGGGGGGCTCCAGATTTGACAACCATGAGCAGTTCTTC
>16|TRBV5-1|TRBJ1-5|.|.
CASSIGPDTENQPQHF
TGCGCCAGCAGCATTGGTCCGGACACAGAAAATCAGCCCCAGCATTTT
>13|TRBV29-1|TRBJ2-1|TRBD2|.
CSVETSGGNEQFF
TGCAGCGTTGAGACTAGCGGGGGTAATGAGCAGTTCTTC
>15|TRBV15|TRBJ2-3|TRBD1|many
CATSSRTGEADTQYF
TGTGCCACCAGCAGCAGGACAGGGGAAGCAGATACGCAGTATTTT
>12|TRBV29-1|TRBJ2-1|TRBD2|many
CSVGLPSGEQFF
TGCAGCGTTGGCCTACCTAGCGGTGAGCAGTTCTTC
>14|TRBV5-1|TRBJ2-5|TRBD2|.
CASSLGLAGKTQYF
TGCGCCAGCAGCTTGGGCCTAGCGGGAAAGACCCAGTACTTC
>14|TRBV10-1|TRBJ2-3|.|.
CASSEWATSDTQYF
TGCGCCAGCAGTGAGTGGGCCACCTCGGATACGCAGTATTTT
>16|TRBV6-5|TRBJ1-1|.|many
CASSYRRQDPNTEAFF
TGTGCCAGCAGTTACAGGAGACAGGACCCGAACACTGAAGCTTTCTTT
>14|TRBV18|TRBJ1-1|.|.
CASSASRQDSEAFF
TGTGCCAGCTCTGCTTCCCGGCAGGATTCTGAAGCTTTCTTT
>14|TRBV4-1|TRBJ1-2|TRBD1|few
CASSQVIGTDGYTF
TGCGCCAGCAGCCAAGTAATCGGGACAGATGGCTACACCTTC
>14|TRBV5-1|TRBJ2-4|.|few
CASSLEGEKNIQYF
TGCGCCAGCAGCTTGGAAGGAGAGAAAAACATTCAGTACTTC
>15|TRBV7-2|TRBJ2-1|.|many
CASSQGGGNYNEQFF
TGTGCCAGCAGCCAAGGGGGGGGGAATTACAATGAGCAGTTCTTC
>16|TRBV7-2|TRBJ2-2|.|.
CASSLESLISTGELFF
TGTGCCAGCAGCTTAGAGTCACTGATTAGCACCGGGGAGCTGTTTTTT
>14|TRBV12-3/TRBV12-4|TRBJ1-5|.|.
CASSLDSYNQPQHF
TGTGCCAGCAGTTTGGACAGTTACAATCAGCCCCAGCATTTT
>14|TRBV27|TRBJ2-2|.|few
CASRPRGYTGELFF
TGTGCCAGCCGCCCCCGTGGGTACACCGGGGAGCTGTTTTTT
>16|TRBV7-9|TRBJ2-7|TRBD1|few
CASSPRVGTGSTEQYF
TGTGCCAGCAGCCCGAGGGTCGGGACAGGGAGTACCGAGCAGTACTTC
>14|TRBV20-1|TRBJ2-1|TRBD2|many
CSAPGWGGDNEQFF
TGCAGTGCTCCTGGGTGGGGAGGGGACAATGAGCAGTTCTTC
>14|TRBV5-1|TRBJ2-7|.|many
CASSLGWTPYEQYF
TGCGCCAGCAGCTTGGGGTGGACACCCTACGAGCAGTACTTC
>13|TRBV10-3|TRBJ1-1|.|many
CATGQQMNTEAFF
TGTGCCACCGGACAGCAGATGAACACTGAAGCTTTCTTT
>15|TRBV20-1|TRBJ1-2|TRBD1|many
CRPGLFGQANYGYTF
TGCAGGCCCGGCCTCTTTGGACAGGCTAACTATGGCTACACCTTC
>12|TRBV19|TRBJ2-3|.|few
CASRGRTDTQYF
TGTGCCAGTAGGGGACGGACAGATACGCAGTATTTT
>11|TRBV3-1|TRBJ2-7|.|.
CASSRRGEQYF
TGTGCCAGCAGCCGTAGGGGCGAGCAGTACTTC